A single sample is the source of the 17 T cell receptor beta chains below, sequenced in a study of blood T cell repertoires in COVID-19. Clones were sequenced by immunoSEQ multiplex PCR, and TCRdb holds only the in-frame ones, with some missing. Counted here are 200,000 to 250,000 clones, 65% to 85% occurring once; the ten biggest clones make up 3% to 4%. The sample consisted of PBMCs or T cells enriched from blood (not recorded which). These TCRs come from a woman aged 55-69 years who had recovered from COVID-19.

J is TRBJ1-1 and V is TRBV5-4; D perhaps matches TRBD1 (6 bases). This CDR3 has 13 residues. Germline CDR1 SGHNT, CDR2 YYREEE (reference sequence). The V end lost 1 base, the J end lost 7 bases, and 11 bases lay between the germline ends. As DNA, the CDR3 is TGTGCCAGCAGCTTGAGGGGGACGGATGAAGCTTTCTTT. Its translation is CASSLRGTDEAFF.

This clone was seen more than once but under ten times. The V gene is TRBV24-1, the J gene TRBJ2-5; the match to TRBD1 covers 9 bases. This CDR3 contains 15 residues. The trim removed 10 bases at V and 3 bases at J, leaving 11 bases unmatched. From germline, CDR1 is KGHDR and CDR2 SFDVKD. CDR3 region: CATAEGTGLKETQYF. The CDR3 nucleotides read TGTGCCACTGCCGAGGGGACAGGGTTAAAAGAGACCCAGTACTTC.

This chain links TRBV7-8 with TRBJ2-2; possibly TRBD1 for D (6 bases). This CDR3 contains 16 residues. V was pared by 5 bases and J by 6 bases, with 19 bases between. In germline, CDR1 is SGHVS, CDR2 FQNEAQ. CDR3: CASSIGTLVKAGELFF. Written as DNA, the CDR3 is TGTGCCAGCAGCATAGGGACACTCGTTAAAGCCGGGGAGCTGTTTTTT.

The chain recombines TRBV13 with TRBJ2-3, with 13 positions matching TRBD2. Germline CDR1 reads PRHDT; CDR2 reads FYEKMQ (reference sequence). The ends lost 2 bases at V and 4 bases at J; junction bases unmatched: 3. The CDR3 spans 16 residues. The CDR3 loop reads CASSLWTSGSSDTQYF. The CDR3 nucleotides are TGTGCCAGCAGCTTATGGACTAGCGGGAGTTCAGATACGCAGTATTTT.

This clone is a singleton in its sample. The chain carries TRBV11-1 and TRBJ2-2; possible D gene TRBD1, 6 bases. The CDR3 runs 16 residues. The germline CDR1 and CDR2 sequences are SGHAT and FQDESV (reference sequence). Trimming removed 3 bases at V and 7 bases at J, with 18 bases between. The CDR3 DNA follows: TGTGCCAGCAGCTTTGGGGGCGGCTCCGTTGACGGGGAGCTGTTTTTT. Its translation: CASSFGGGSVDGELFF. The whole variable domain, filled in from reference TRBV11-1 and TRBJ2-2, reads EAEVAQSPRYKITEKSQAVAFWCDPISGHATLYWYRQILGQGPELLVQFQDESVVDDSQLPKDRFSAERLKGVDSTLKIQPAELGDSAMYLCASSFGGGSVDGELFFGEGSRLTVL.

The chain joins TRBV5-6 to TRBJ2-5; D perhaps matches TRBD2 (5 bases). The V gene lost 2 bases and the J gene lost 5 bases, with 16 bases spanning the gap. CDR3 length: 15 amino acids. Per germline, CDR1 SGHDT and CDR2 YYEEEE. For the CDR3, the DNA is TGTGCCAGCAGCTTACGGCTCAGCGGTCAGGAGACCCAGTACTTC. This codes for CASSLRLSGQETQYF.

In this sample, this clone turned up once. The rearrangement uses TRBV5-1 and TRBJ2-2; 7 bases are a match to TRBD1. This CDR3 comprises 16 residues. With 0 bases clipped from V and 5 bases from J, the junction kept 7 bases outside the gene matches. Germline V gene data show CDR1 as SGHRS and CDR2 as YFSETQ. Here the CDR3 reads CASSLASGQKTGELFF. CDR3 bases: TGCGCCAGCAGCTTGGCCTCGGGACAGAAGACCGGGGAGCTGTTTTTT.

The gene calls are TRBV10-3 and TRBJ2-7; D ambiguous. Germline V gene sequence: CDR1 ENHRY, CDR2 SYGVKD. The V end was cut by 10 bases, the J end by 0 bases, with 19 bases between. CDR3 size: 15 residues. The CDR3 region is CATATPSESSYEQYF. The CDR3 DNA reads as TGTGCCACCGCCACCCCGTCGGAGAGCTCCTACGAGCAGTACTTC.

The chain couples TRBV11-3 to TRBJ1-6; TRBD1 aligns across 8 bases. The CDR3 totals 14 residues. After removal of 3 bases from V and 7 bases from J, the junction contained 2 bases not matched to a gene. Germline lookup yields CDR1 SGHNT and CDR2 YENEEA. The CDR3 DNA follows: TGTGCCAGCAGCTTGGGACAGGCGAATTCACCCCTCCACTTT. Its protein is CASSLGQANSPLHF.

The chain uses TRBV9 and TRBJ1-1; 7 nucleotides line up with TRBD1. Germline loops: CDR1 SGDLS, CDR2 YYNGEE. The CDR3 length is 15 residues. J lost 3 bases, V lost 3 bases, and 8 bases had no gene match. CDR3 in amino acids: CASSAPGTAHTEAFF. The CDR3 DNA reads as TGTGCCAGCAGCGCCCCCGGGACAGCTCACACTGAAGCTTTCTTT.

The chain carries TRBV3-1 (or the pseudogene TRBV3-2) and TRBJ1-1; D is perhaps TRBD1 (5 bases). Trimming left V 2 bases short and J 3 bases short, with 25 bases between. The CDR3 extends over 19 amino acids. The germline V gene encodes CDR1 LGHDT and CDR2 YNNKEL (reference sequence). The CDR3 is CASSQCPGRVGVGDTEAFF. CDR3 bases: TGTGCCAGCAGCCAATGCCCTGGTAGGGTAGGGGTCGGAGACACTGAAGCTTTCTTT.

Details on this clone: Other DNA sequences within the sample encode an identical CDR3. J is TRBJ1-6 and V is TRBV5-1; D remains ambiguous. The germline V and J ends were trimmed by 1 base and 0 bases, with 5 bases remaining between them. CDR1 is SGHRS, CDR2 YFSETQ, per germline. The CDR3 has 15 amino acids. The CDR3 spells CASSLTSSYNSPLHF. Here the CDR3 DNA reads TGCGCCAGCAGCTTGACCAGCTCCTATAATTCACCCCTCCACTTT.

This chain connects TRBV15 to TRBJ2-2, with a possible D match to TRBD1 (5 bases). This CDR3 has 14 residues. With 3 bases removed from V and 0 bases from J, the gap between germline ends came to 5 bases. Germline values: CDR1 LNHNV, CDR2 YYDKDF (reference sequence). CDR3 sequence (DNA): TGTGCCACCAGCAGGGGGCCGAACACCGGGGAGCTGTTTTTT. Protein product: CATSRGPNTGELFF.

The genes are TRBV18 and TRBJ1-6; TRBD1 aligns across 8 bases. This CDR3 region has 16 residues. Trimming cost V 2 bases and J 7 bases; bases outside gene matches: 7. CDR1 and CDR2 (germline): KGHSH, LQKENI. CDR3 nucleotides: TGTGCCAGCTCACCAGAAGGGTCAGGGGGCAATTCACCCCTCCACTTT. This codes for CASSPEGSGGNSPLHF.

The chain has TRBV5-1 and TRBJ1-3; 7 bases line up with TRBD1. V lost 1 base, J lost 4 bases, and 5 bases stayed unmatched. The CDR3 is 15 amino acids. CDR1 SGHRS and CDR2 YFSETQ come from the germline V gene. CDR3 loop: CASSLTGTAGNTIYF. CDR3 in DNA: TGCGCCAGCAGCTTGACAGGGACAGCAGGAAACACCATATATTTT.

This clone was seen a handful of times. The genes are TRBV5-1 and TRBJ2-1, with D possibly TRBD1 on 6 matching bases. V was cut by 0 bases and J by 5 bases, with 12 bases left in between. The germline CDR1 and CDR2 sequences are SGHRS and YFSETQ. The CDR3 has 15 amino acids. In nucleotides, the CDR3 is TGCGCCAGCAGCTTGGTCAGGACAGAGGACAATGAGCAGTTCTTC. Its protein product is CASSLVRTEDNEQFF.

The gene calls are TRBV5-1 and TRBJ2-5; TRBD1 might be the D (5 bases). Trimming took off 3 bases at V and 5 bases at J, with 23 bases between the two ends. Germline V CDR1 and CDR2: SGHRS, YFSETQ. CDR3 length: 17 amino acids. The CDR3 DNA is TGCGCCAGCAGCTGGGGCCGTAGAGGATCTGCGTCGGAGACCCAGTACTTC. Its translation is CASSWGRRGSASETQYF. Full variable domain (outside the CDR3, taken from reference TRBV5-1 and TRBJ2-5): KAGVTQTPRYLIKTRGQQVTLSCSPISGHRSVSWYQQTPGQGLQFLFEYFSETQRNKGNFPGRFSGRQFSNSRSEMNVSTLELGDSALYLCASSWGRRGSASETQYFGPGTRLLVL.